The 12 T cell receptor beta chains reported below all come from one sample, sequenced in a study of cytotoxic CD8 clonotypes in ibrutinib-treated CLL. Here immunoSEQ multiplex PCR was the method, and the copy in TCRdb shows in-frame clones only, minus some. The data show more than 300,000 clones, approximately 80% seen once. The material sequenced was PBMCs, taken before ibrutinib treatment. These receptors originate from a human donor with chronic lymphocytic leukemia.

In its sample, this clone was seen a few times. For the CDR3, the DNA is TGTGCCAGCAGACCAAGACAGGGTAATAACTATGGCTACACCTTC. It specifies CASRPRQGNNYGYTF. The chain recombines TRBV16 with TRBJ1-2, with 7 bases aligning to TRBD1. The CDR3 sequence is 15 residues long. The J segment lost 1 base and the V segment lost 6 bases, leaving 8 bases of the junction unmatched. Germline CDR1 is KGHSY and CDR2 is FQNENV. The full variable domain, rest sourced from reference TRBV16 and TRBJ1-2, is GEEVAQTPKHLVRGEGQKAKLYCAPIKGHSYVFWYQQVLKNEFKFLISFQNENVFDETGMPKERFSAKCLPNSPCSLEIQATKLEDSAVYFCASRPRQGNNYGYTFGSGTRLTVV.

The J gene is TRBJ2-7, the V gene TRBV15; no clear D gene. V was shortened by 0 bases and J by 5 bases, with 8 bases between the two germline ends. The CDR3 consists of 13 residues. Germline CDR1 is LNHNV and CDR2 is YYDKDF (reference sequence). This chain's CDR3 is CATSRDIWDEQYF. DNA of the CDR3: TGTGCCACCAGCAGAGATATTTGGGACGAGCAGTACTTC.

This clone is a singleton in its sample. V and J are TRBV6-1 and TRBJ2-2; D gene uncertain. The ends were cut back, 6 bases at V and 6 bases at J, with 8 bases in the middle. In germline, CDR1 is MNHNS, CDR2 SASEGT. There are 12 residues in the CDR3. CDR3 nucleotides: TGTGCCAGCAGCCCCCGGGCCGGGGAGCTGTTTTTT. This sequence encodes CASSPRAGELFF.

This rearrangement joins TRBV5-4 to TRBJ1-1; D is undetermined. The CDR3 spans 15 residues. V dropped 4 bases and J dropped 1 base, with 14 bases sitting between them. Germline V lookup: CDR1 SGHNT, CDR2 YYREEE (reference sequence). The CDR3 region is CASSPPAGENTEAFF. The CDR3 nucleotides read TGTGCCAGCAGCCCCCCAGCCGGGGAGAACACTGAAGCTTTCTTT.

The count of this clone is one. Other DNA sequences in the sample encode the same CDR3. The chain uses TRBV29-1 and TRBJ2-2, with 7 bases aligning to TRBD1. This CDR3 region has 13 residues. Germline trimming cut 5 bases from V and 3 bases from J; bases unmatched to any gene: 3. The germline gives CDR1 SQVTM, CDR2 ANQGSEA. This CDR3 reads CSVPGQDTGELFF. CDR3 nucleotide sequence: TGCAGCGTTCCCGGACAGGACACCGGGGAGCTGTTTTTT.

This chain uses TRBV27 with TRBJ2-7; D is unclear. V dropped 1 base and J dropped 4 bases, with 5 bases sitting between them. The CDR3 runs to 12 residues. Germline V gene data show CDR1 as MNHEY and CDR2 as SMNVEV (reference sequence). CDR3 loop: CASSLLGYEQYF. The CDR3 DNA follows: TGTGCCAGCAGTTTATTAGGGTACGAGCAGTACTTC.

CDR3 amino acids: CASSWARDVQYF. CDR3 DNA: TGTGCCAGCAGCTGGGCCCGGGATGTGCAGTATTTT. The V call is TRBV5-6, the J call TRBJ2-3, with D possibly TRBD2 on 5 matching bases. The CDR3 contains 12 residues. Between the trimmed V and J ends, which lost 3 bases and 11 bases, there was a span of 13 bases. CDR1 is SGHDT, CDR2 YYEEEE, per germline.

This clone has more than one count but fewer than ten. The chain is built from TRBV18 and TRBJ2-3, with TRBD2 matching over 10 bases. Losses at the gene ends were 2 bases for V and 6 bases for J; bases not matched to a gene: 8. CDR3 length: 16 residues. Germline CDR1 and CDR2: KGHSH and LQKENI. The CDR3 here is CASSPGSGRASDTQYF. The DNA for the CDR3 is TGTGCCAGCTCACCAGGGAGCGGGAGGGCCTCCGATACGCAGTATTTT.

The chain is built from TRBV14 and TRBJ2-3; D is perhaps TRBD1 (5 bases). V was pared by 1 base and J by 12 bases, with 11 bases between. The CDR3 is made up of 12 amino acids. Germline loops: CDR1 SGHDN, CDR2 FVKESK. CDR3 region: CASSQGSGSQYF. The CDR3, as DNA: TGTGCCAGCAGCCAAGGTTCAGGGTCACAGTATTTT.

V usage is TRBV7-6 and J usage is TRBJ2-2, with D hard to call. The V gene lost 3 bases and the J gene lost 4 bases, with 9 bases spanning the gap. Germline values: CDR1 SGHVS, CDR2 FNYEAQ. The CDR3 runs 14 residues. The CDR3 loop is CASSFWDSTGELFF. CDR3 nucleotides: TGTGCCAGCAGCTTTTGGGATTCCACCGGGGAGCTGTTTTTT.

The sample holds a few counts of this clone. The rearrangement links TRBV2 to TRBJ1-2; no firm D call. The germline gives CDR1 SNHLY, CDR2 FYNNEI. The CDR3 is made up of 13 amino acids. Trimming removed 6 bases at V and 8 bases at J, with 16 bases between. This CDR3 reads CASSLLGGGGYTF. CDR3 bases: TGTGCCAGCAGCCTCCTAGGAGGTGGCGGCTACACCTTC.

The chain joins TRBV18 to TRBJ2-5; D perhaps matches TRBD2 (5 bases). Germline-derived CDR1 and CDR2 are KGHSH and LQKENI. Trimming stripped 5 bases from V and 5 bases from J, with 12 bases between. The CDR3 has 13 amino acids. CDR3 DNA: TGTGCCAGCTCAACTACTAGGTTGGAGACCCAGTACTTC. Translated, it gives CASSTTRLETQYF.